Shown below are 30 T cell receptor beta chains from a single sample sequenced in a study of blood T cell repertoires in COVID-19. Profiled with immunoSEQ multiplex PCR; TCRdb holds only in-frame clones, not every one. Of 100,000 or so clones listed, roughly nine tenths are singletons. The sequenced sample consisted of peripheral blood. All receptors come from a man aged 50 to 59 with acute or convalescent COVID-19.

This clone showed up just a few times. The chain is built from TRBV28 and TRBJ1-4, with TRBD1 matching 9 bases. Germline CDR1 reads MDHEN; CDR2 reads SYDVKM. The CDR3 is made up of 14 amino acids. The V and J ends lost 7 bases and 7 bases, in that order; junction bases with no gene match: 7. The CDR3 nucleotides read TGTGCCAGCACCCCCGGGACAGGGTTTGAAAAACTGTTTTTT. Its translation: CASTPGTGFEKLFF.

The chain is built from TRBV7-9 and TRBJ1-5; possible D gene TRBD1, 5 bases. V was trimmed by 1 base and J by 5 bases, leaving 12 bases between them. From germline, CDR1 is SEHNR and CDR2 FQNEAQ (reference sequence). This CDR3 is 15 amino acids long. CDR3 in amino acids: CASSLVGRGDQPQHF. Here the CDR3 DNA reads TGTGCCAGCAGCTTAGTCGGGCGGGGCGATCAGCCCCAGCATTTT.

The rearrangement joins TRBV6-5 to TRBJ1-3; the D gene is possibly TRBD1 (6 bases). V was shortened by 6 bases and J by 5 bases, with 14 bases between the two germline ends. The CDR3 runs 14 residues. Germline V gene sequence: CDR1 MNHEY, CDR2 SVGAGI. The CDR3 sequence is CASRKQGDRNTIYF. The DNA of the CDR3 is TGTGCCAGCAGAAAACAAGGGGACAGAAACACCATATATTTT.

The chain carries TRBV6-5 and TRBJ2-7, with D unclear. V lost 6 bases and J lost 0, with 9 bases in between. Germline V CDR1 and CDR2: MNHEY, SVGAGI. CDR3 length: 13 residues. CDR3 residues: CASRPTVSYEQYF. CDR3 coding DNA: TGTGCCAGCAGACCTACAGTCTCCTACGAGCAGTACTTC.

This chain uses TRBV5-4 with TRBJ1-6; D gene ambiguous. Trimming removed 3 bases from V and 1 base from J, with 11 bases in between. Germline CDR1 reads SGHNT; CDR2 reads YYREEE (reference sequence). This CDR3 has 16 residues. The CDR3 region is CASSSESSSYNSPLHF. The CDR3 nucleotides are TGTGCCAGCAGCTCTGAAAGTAGTTCCTATAATTCACCCCTCCACTTT.

This chain links TRBV2 with TRBJ2-7; tentative D call: TRBD1 (6 bases). The germline V gene encodes CDR1 SNHLY and CDR2 FYNNEI. V was cut by 6 bases and J by 3 bases, with 18 bases left in between. There are 15 residues in the CDR3. The DNA of the CDR3 is TGTGCCAGCAGGGCAGTGGGTGGGGGCTTCTACGAGCAGTACTTC. The encoded protein is CASRAVGGGFYEQYF.

The chain joins TRBV4-1 to TRBJ2-3; TRBD2 aligns across 9 bases. Germline CDR1 is MGHRA and CDR2 is YSYEKL. V trimming: 2 bases; J trimming: 5 bases; junction bases outside the gene matches: 14. The CDR3 covers 18 residues. CDR3 region: CASSQSQLAGVAGDTQYF. The CDR3 bases are TGCGCCAGCAGCCAATCCCAGTTAGCGGGGGTGGCTGGAGATACGCAGTATTTT.

V usage is TRBV5-6 and J usage is TRBJ1-6, with 7 bases that match TRBD1. Trimming cost V 4 bases and J 6 bases; bases outside gene matches: 4. Germline V gives CDR1 SGHDT, CDR2 YYEEEE. The CDR3 totals 14 residues. CDR3 region: CASSLTGTNSPLHF. The DNA for the CDR3 is TGTGCCAGCAGCCTGACAGGGACTAATTCACCCCTCCACTTT.

V usage is TRBV15 and J usage is TRBJ1-2; D may be TRBD1 (6 bases). V lost 0 bases, J lost 2 bases, and 16 bases lay in between. Germline CDR1 LNHNV, CDR2 YYDKDF (reference sequence). This CDR3 region has 17 residues. CDR3 sequence reads: CATSRDLSPGHNYGYTF. CDR3 in DNA: TGTGCCACCAGCAGAGATCTTTCACCGGGACACAACTATGGCTACACCTTC.

The V call is TRBV12-3 or TRBV12-4, the J call TRBJ2-7, with TRBD1 identical over 7 bases. V was pared by 8 bases and J by 0 bases, with 1 base of the junction left unmatched. CDR3 length equals 12 residues. CDR3 coding DNA: TGTGCCAGCTCAGGGGGCTCCTACGAGCAGTACTTC. Translation gives CASSGGSYEQYF.

The J gene is TRBJ1-5, the V gene TRBV7-6; TRBD1 might be the D (6 bases). Germline-derived CDR1 and CDR2 are SGHVS and FNYEAQ. CDR3 size: 13 residues. The V end was cut by 5 bases, the J end by 4 bases, with 9 bases between. The CDR3, as DNA: TGTGCCAGCAGCCCAGGGACAAATCAGCCCCAGCATTTT. Protein sequence: CASSPGTNQPQHF.

This chain joins TRBV30 and TRBJ1-5; 8 nucleotides match TRBD1. J was trimmed by 5 bases and V by 2 bases; bases with no gene match: 8. Germline CDR1 GTSNPN, CDR2 SVGIG (reference sequence). The CDR3 extends over 15 amino acids. The CDR3, as DNA: TGTGCCTGGAGTTCCGGGACAGGACTTGATCAGCCCCAGCATTTT. It codes for CAWSSGTGLDQPQHF.

The J gene is TRBJ2-4, the V gene TRBV12-3 or TRBV12-4, with 7 positions matching TRBD2. The V and J ends lost 6 bases and 6 bases, in that order; junction bases with no gene match: 5. CDR3 length equals 13 residues. The CDR3: CASSLAEGNIQYF. The DNA for the CDR3 is TGTGCCAGCAGCCTAGCGGAGGGAAACATTCAGTACTTC.

The V gene is TRBV5-8, the J gene TRBJ1-2, with D tentatively TRBD1 (5 bases). V was trimmed by 4 bases and J by 8 bases, leaving 18 bases between them. This CDR3 is 14 amino acids long. Germline CDR1 SGHTS, CDR2 YDEGEE. CDR3 region: CASSLEMQGHGYTF. The CDR3 region has the DNA TGTGCCAGCAGCCTGGAAATGCAGGGTCACGGCTACACCTTC.

The V call is TRBV4-2, the J call TRBJ1-2, with D unresolved. Trimming took off 0 bases at V and 8 bases at J, with 7 bases between the two ends. In germline, CDR1 is LGHNA, CDR2 YNFKEQ. The CDR3 is 12 residues long. DNA for the CDR3: TGTGCCAGCAGCCAAGATTCCCGGGGCTACACCTTC. It yields the protein CASSQDSRGYTF.

This sequence joins TRBV5-6 and TRBJ1-5; no clear D. Trimming removed 1 base from V and 6 bases from J, with 17 bases in between. The CDR3 covers 16 residues. CDR1 SGHDT and CDR2 YYEEEE come from the germline V gene. CDR3 in amino acids: CASSLYGSGEGQPQHF. The CDR3 bases are TGTGCCAGCAGCTTGTACGGATCGGGAGAGGGTCAGCCCCAGCATTTT.

The rearrangement links TRBV3-1 (or the pseudogene TRBV3-2) to TRBJ1-5; D is uncertain. The V end lost 1 base, the J end lost 7 bases, and 11 bases lay between the germline ends. CDR3 length: 14 amino acids. The germline V gene encodes CDR1 LGHDT and CDR2 YNNKEL (reference sequence). The CDR3 nucleotides are TGTGCCAGCAGCCAAGGGGTAGCGGGGCAGCCCCAGCATTTT. This encodes CASSQGVAGQPQHF.

This chain connects TRBV7-2 to TRBJ1-5; unclear D gene. The CDR3 totals 14 residues. Looked up from germline, CDR1 is SGHTA and CDR2 is FQGNSA. The germline V and J ends were trimmed by 5 bases and 4 bases, with 12 bases remaining between them. The CDR3 DNA reads as TGTGCCAGCAGCCAGAGTCGGGGAAATCAGCCCCAGCATTTT. Amino acid sequence: CASSQSRGNQPQHF.

J is TRBJ2-2 and V is TRBV30, with no clear D. The CDR3 consists of 13 residues. V lost 0 bases to trimming and J lost 6 bases, with 8 bases between them. In germline, CDR1 is GTSNPN, CDR2 SVGIG (reference sequence). The DNA of the CDR3 is TGTGCCTGGAGTGTAGCTCGGGCCGGGGAGCTGTTTTTT. As protein: CAWSVARAGELFF. Variable domain in full (rest from reference TRBV30 and TRBJ2-2): SQTIHQWPATLVQPVGSPLSLECTVEGTSNPNLYWYRQAAGRGLQLLFYSVGIGQISSEVPQNLSASRPQDRQFILSSKKLLLSDSGFYLCAWSVARAGELFFGEGSRLTVL.

The J gene is TRBJ1-1, the V gene TRBV7-9, with 8 positions matching TRBD1. Trimming took 8 bases from V and 11 from J; bases not matched to a gene: 13. The CDR3 spans 13 residues. The V gene's germline CDR1 is SEHNR and CDR2 FQNEAQ (reference sequence). The CDR3, as DNA: TGTGCCAGCGTAAGGCAGGGGGCCTTCGAGGCTTTCTTT. It specifies CASVRQGAFEAFF.

This chain links TRBV28 with TRBJ2-7; D perhaps matches TRBD2 (5 bases). CDR1 and CDR2 (germline): MDHEN, SYDVKM. This CDR3 contains 12 residues. Trimming pared 8 bases from V and 0 bases from J, leaving 8 bases between. The CDR3 protein is CASLRDSYEQYF. The CDR3 DNA is TGTGCCAGCCTCCGGGACTCCTACGAGCAGTACTTC.

The chain uses TRBV11-2 and TRBJ1-5; D gene ambiguous. The ends were cut back, 5 bases at V and 0 bases at J, with 8 bases in the middle. This CDR3 is 14 amino acids long. Germline lookup yields CDR1 SGHAT and CDR2 FQNNGV. CDR3 in DNA: TGTGCCAGCAGCCTCACTTATAGCAATCAGCCCCAGCATTTT. This encodes CASSLTYSNQPQHF.

This clone was seen once. The genes are TRBV9 and TRBJ2-7, with TRBD1 matching over 8 bases. CDR3 length: 14 amino acids. Losses at the gene ends were 0 bases for V and 2 bases for J; bases not matched to a gene: 1. Per germline, CDR1 SGDLS and CDR2 YYNGEE. CDR3 nucleotide sequence: TGTGCCAGCAGCGTAGGGGACAGGCCCTACGAGCAGTACTTC. This sequence encodes CASSVGDRPYEQYF.

V gene TRBV10-3 combines with J gene TRBJ1-1; tentatively, D is TRBD1 (5 bases). Germline loops: CDR1 ENHRY, CDR2 SYGVKD. The CDR3 is made up of 15 amino acids. Trimming removed 4 bases from V and 3 bases from J, with 15 bases in between. As DNA, the CDR3 is TGTGCCATCAGTGGGGGAGGCAGGGCCGACACTGAAGCTTTCTTT. Its translation is CAISGGGRADTEAFF.

The chain combines TRBV28 with TRBJ2-1; D is ambiguous. The germline CDR1 and CDR2 sequences are MDHEN and SYDVKM. The CDR3 spans 12 residues. Trimming stripped 6 bases from V and 9 bases from J, with 12 bases between. The chain's CDR3 is CASSPGRFEQFF. The CDR3 nucleotides are TGTGCCAGCAGCCCAGGAAGATTTGAGCAGTTCTTC.

The chain combines TRBV5-1 with TRBJ2-1; 11 positions match TRBD1. The CDR3 extends over 16 amino acids. V gave up 0 bases and J gave up 7 bases; unmatched junction bases: 6. Germline loops: CDR1 SGHRS, CDR2 YFSETQ. Here the CDR3 DNA reads TGCGCCAGCAGCTTGGAAGGGACAGGGGGGTGGAATGAGCAGTTCTTC. Its translation is CASSLEGTGGWNEQFF.

The chain is built from TRBV25-1 and TRBJ2-4; D might be TRBD2 (5 bases). V shed 1 base and J shed 8 bases, with 9 bases lying between them. The CDR3 consists of 13 residues. Germline V gives CDR1 MGHDK, CDR2 SYGVNS. CDR3 amino acids: CASSESFGDIQYF. CDR3 nucleotide sequence: TGTGCCAGCAGTGAATCCTTCGGGGACATTCAGTACTTC.

The rearrangement links TRBV30 to TRBJ2-2, with 8 bases aligning to TRBD2. Trimming took 2 bases from V and 7 from J; bases not matched to a gene: 9. This CDR3 is built from 15 residues. Germline V gene lookup returns CDR1 GTSNPN and CDR2 SVGIG (reference sequence). Here the CDR3 reads CAWSIERGRDGELFF. The CDR3 bases are TGTGCCTGGAGTATAGAGCGGGGGCGGGACGGGGAGCTGTTTTTT.

V is TRBV7-8 and J is TRBJ2-7; 7 bases map to TRBD1. The ends lost 5 bases at V and 0 bases at J; junction bases unmatched: 4. Germline V gives CDR1 SGHVS, CDR2 FQNEAQ. This CDR3 is 14 amino acids long. The CDR3 DNA follows: TGTGCCAGCAGCATCCGGGACAGCTCCTACGAGCAGTACTTC. Its translation: CASSIRDSSYEQYF.

The chain joins TRBV5-6 to TRBJ1-1; D remains unclear. V lost 0 bases, J lost 3 bases, and 6 bases lay in between. CDR3 length: 13 amino acids. The germline CDR1 and CDR2 sequences are SGHDT and YYEEEE. In DNA, the CDR3 is TGTGCCAGCAGCTTGGCGGGAGACACTGAAGCTTTCTTT. Translating it yields CASSLAGDTEAFF.